This T cell receptor beta chain was profiled in a study of CD8 T cells in Susac syndrome (dated by TCRdb to about 2019). General notes on the study: Whether CD8+ T cell activation and differentiation in Susac syndrome was antigen driven was tested using repertoire sequencing.

On the study overall, not on this receptor specifically: The TCR sequencing and HLA analysis was acknowledged to have included a relatively small number of individuals.

RNA was extracted using the RNeasy kit, and roughly 0.45 to 1 ug of the RNA was reverse transcribed with random hexamers. The immunoSEQ multiplex PCR assay, covering 54 Vbeta and 13 Jbeta segments, was used to amplify TCR beta CDR3 regions. PCR amplification bias was corrected using a synthetic template baseline for primer optimization and computational correction. The study's processing was this. Reads were assigned to V, D and J genes according to IMGT and analyzed in immunoSEQ Analyzer, with only productive sequences retained. Clonality was computed as one minus Shannon entropy normalized by log2 of the number of productive unique sequences. For each patient and control, public and private clones were evaluated within the 100 most prevalent clones. Susac-specific clones were defined as absent from healthy and MS cohorts, roughly 1,100 published viral clones and other ImmuneACCESS disease sequences. TCRdb reprocessing: public reads trimmed at Q25 with fastp, clones called with MiXCR, in-frame beta chains kept. Each entry merges the rows of one CDR3 protein and shows their most common DNA and genes. The V and J calls shown here were made by TCRdb, not taken from the authors' results. This sample lists around 71,000 distinct CDR3 sequences; 95% to 96% were detected once. Around 0.11% of the sample is in the top ten clones.

Peripheral blood CD8+ and CD4+ T cells from healthy donors, Susac syndrome patients and multiple sclerosis patients were profiled using high-throughput TCR beta sequencing. The multiple sclerosis controls were treatment-naive patients whose relapsing-remitting disease, either stable or active, fulfilled the revised McDonald criteria. Bulk CD8+ and CD4+ T cells were purified magnetically by negative isolation, whereas CD8+ TEMRA cells were enriched by FACS. Blood was collected in EDTA tubes and processed within 24 hours, with PBMCs isolated through density gradient centrifugation. PBMCs intended for TCR sequencing were cryopreserved in liquid nitrogen and were subsequently thawed in a 37 degrees C water bath. The sorted or isolated CD4+, CD8+ and CD8+ TEMRA cells reached a purity of at least 90%. As for this clonotype: No antigen is known for it. No qualities accompany the bases; no much larger clone lies one base away.

This TCR was recovered from a human donor with multiple sclerosis. Material for sequencing was CD4+ T cells from PBMCs.

At the DNA level, the sequence is TGTGCCAGCAGCCTTGGGGCGGCAGGGGGGGATCAGCCCCAGCATTTT. Its coded protein is CASSLGAAGGDQPQHF. The rearrangement joined TRBV12-3 or TRBV12-4 to TRBJ1-5, with 7 bases matching TRBD1. From its cysteine to its phenylalanine, the CDR3 spans 16 amino acids. This entry keeps only the CDR3 DNA: 48 bases, framed from base 1. Trimmed from V: 6 bases; trimmed from J: 5 bases; junction bases lacking a gene match: 13.